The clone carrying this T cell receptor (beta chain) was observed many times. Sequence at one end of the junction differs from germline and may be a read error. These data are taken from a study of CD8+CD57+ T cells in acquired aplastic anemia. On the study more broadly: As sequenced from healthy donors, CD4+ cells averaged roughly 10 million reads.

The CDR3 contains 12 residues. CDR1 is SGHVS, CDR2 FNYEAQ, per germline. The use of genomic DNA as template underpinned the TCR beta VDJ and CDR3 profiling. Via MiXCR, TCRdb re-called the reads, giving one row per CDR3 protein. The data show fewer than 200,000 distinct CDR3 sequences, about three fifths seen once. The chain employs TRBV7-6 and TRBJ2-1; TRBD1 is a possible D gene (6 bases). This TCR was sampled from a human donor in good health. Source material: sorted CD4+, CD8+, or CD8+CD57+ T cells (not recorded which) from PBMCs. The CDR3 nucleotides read TGTGCCAGCAGCTTGTTGGGGGCGAGGCAGGTCTTC. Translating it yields CASSLLGARQVF. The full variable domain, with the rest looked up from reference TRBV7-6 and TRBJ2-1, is GAGVSQSPRYKVTKRGQDVALRCDPISGHVSLYWYRQALGQGPEFLTYFNYEAQQDKSGLPNDRFSAERPEGSISTLTIQRTEQRDSAMYRCASSLLGARQVFGPGTRLTVL.